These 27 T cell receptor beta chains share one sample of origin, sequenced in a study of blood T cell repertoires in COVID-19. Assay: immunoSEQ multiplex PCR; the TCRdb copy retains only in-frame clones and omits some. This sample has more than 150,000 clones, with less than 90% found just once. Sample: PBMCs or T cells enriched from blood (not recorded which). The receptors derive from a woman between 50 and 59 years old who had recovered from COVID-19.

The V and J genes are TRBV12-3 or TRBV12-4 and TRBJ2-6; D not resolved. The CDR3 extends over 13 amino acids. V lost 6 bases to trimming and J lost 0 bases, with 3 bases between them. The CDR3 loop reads CASSLSGANVLTF. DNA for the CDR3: TGTGCCAGCAGCCTCTCTGGGGCCAACGTCCTGACTTTC.

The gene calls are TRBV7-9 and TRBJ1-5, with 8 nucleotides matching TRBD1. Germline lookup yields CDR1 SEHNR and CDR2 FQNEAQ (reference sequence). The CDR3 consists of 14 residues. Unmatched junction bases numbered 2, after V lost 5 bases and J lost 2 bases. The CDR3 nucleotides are TGTGCCAGCAGCCCGACAGGGGGCAATCAGCCCCAGCATTTT. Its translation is CASSPTGGNQPQHF.

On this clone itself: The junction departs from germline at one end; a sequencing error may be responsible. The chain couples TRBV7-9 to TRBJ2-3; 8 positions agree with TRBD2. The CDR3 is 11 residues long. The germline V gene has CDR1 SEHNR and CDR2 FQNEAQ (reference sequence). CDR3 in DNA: TGTGCCACCCCGGGAGGGGCTGGACGGTTTTTT. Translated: CATPGGAGRFF.

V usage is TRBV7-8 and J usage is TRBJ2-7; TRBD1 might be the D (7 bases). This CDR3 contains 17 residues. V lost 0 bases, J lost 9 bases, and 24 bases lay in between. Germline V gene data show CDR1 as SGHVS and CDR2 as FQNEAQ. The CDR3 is CASSLAYGTGDLMGQYF. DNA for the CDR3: TGTGCCAGCAGCTTAGCGTATGGTACAGGGGACTTGATGGGGCAGTACTTC.

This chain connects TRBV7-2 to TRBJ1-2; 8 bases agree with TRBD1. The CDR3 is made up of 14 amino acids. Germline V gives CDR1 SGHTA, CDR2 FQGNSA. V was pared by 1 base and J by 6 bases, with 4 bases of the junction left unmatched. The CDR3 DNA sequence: TGTGCCAGCAGCTTAGGTCAGGGACAGGATGGCTACACCTTC. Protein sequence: CASSLGQGQDGYTF.

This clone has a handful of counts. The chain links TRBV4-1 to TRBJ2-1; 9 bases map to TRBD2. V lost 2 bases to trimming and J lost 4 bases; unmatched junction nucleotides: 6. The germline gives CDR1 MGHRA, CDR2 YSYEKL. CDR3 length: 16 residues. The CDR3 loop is CASSQTGTSRYNEQFF. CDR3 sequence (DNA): TGCGCCAGCAGCCAAACCGGGACTAGCAGATACAATGAGCAGTTCTTC.

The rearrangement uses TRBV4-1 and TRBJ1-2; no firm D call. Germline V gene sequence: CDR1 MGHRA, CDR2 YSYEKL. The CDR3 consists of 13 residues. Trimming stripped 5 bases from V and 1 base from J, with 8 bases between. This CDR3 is CASSAGVNYGYTF. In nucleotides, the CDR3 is TGCGCCAGCAGCGCGGGAGTTAACTATGGCTACACCTTC.

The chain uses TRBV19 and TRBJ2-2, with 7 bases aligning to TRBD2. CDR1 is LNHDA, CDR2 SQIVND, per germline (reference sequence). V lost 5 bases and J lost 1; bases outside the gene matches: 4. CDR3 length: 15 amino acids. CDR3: CASSLSGMNTGELFF. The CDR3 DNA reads TGTGCCAGTAGTTTAAGCGGGATGAACACCGGGGAGCTGTTTTTT.

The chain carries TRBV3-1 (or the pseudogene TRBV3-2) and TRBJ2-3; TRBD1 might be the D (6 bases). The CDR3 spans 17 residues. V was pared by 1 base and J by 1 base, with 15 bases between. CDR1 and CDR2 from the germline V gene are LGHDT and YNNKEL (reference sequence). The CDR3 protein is CASSQVRRGGRTDTQYF. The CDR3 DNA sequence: TGTGCCAGCAGCCAAGTCCGGAGAGGGGGACGCACAGATACGCAGTATTTT.

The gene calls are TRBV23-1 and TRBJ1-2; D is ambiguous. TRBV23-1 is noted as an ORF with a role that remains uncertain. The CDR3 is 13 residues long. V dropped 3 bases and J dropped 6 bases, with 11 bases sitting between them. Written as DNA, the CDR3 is TGCGCCAGCAGTCATCGGCAGGTAGATGGCTACACCTTC. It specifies CASSHRQVDGYTF.

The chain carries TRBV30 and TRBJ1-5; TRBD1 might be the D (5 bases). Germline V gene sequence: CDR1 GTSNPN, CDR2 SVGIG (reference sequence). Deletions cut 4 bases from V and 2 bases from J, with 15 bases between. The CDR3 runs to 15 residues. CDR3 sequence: CAWTGRGGGNQPQHF. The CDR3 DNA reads TGTGCCTGGACGGGGAGGGGCGGTGGCAATCAGCCCCAGCATTTT.

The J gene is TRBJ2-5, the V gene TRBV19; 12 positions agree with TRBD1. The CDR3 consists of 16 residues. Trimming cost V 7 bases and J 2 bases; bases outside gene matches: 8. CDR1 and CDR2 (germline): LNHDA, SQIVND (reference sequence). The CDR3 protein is CASNNAGQGAQETQYF. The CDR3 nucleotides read TGTGCCAGTAATAACGCGGGACAGGGGGCTCAAGAGACCCAGTACTTC.

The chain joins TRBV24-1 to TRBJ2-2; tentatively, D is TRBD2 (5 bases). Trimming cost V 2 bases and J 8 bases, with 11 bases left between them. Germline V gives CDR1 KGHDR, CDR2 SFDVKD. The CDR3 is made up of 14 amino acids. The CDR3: CATSDSRTGGELFF. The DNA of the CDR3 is TGTGCCACCAGTGATTCGCGAACGGGGGGGGAGCTGTTTTTT.

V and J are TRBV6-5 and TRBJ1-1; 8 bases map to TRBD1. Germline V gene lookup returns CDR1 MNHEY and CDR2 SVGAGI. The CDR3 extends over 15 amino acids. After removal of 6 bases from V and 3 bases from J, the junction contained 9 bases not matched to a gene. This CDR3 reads CASSQGAFRDTEAFF. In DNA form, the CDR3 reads TGTGCCAGCAGCCAGGGGGCCTTTAGGGACACTGAAGCTTTCTTT.

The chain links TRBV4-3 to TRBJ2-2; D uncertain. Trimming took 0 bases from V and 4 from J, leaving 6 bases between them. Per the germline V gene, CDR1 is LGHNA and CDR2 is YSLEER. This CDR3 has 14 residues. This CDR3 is CASSQDPITGELFF. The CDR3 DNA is TGCGCCAGCAGCCAAGACCCAATCACCGGGGAGCTGTTTTTT.

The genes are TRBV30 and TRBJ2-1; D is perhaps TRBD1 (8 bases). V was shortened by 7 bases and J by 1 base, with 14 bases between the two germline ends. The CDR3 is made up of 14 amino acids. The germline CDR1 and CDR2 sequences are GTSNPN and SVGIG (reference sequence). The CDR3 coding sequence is TGTGCCTTACAACAGGGGGGGTCCTACAATGAGCAGTTCTTC. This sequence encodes CALQQGGSYNEQFF. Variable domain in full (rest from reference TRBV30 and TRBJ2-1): SQTIHQWPATLVQPVGSPLSLECTVEGTSNPNLYWYRQAAGRGLQLLFYSVGIGQISSEVPQNLSASRPQDRQFILSSKKLLLSDSGFYLCALQQGGSYNEQFFGPGTRLTVL.

The CDR3 coding sequence is TGTGCCAGCAGCATAGAACCTTCTAGGAAGCAGTACTTC. It yields the protein CASSIEPSRKQYF. The chain employs TRBV9 and TRBJ2-7; unclear D gene. This CDR3 contains 13 residues. Germline CDR1 is SGDLS and CDR2 is YYNGEE. V was clipped by 4 bases and J by 8 bases, with 16 bases between them.

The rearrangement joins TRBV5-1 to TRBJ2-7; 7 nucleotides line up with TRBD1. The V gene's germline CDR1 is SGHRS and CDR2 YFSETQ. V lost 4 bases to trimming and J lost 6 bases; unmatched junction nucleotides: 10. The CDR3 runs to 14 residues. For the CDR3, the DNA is TGCGCCAGCAGCAAGGGGACAGTGTTGACCGAGCAGTACTTC. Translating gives CASSKGTVLTEQYF.

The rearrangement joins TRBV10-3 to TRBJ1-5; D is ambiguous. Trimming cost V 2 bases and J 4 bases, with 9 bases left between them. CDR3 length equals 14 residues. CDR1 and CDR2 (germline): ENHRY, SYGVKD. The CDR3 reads CAISEAEGNQPQHF. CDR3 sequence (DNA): TGTGCCATCAGTGAGGCGGAGGGTAATCAGCCCCAGCATTTT.

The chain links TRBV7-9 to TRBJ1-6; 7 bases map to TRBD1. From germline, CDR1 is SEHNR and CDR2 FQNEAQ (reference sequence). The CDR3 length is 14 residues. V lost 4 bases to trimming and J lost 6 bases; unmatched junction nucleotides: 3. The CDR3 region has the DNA TGTGCCAGCAGCTCGGACAGGATTAATTCACCCCTCCACTTT. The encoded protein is CASSSDRINSPLHF. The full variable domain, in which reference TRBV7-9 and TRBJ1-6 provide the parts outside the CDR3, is DTGVSQNPRHKITKRGQNVTFRCDPISEHNRLYWYRQTLGQGPEFLTYFQNEAQLEKSRLLSDRFSAERPKGSFSTLEIQRTEQGDSAMYLCASSSDRINSPLHFGNGTRLTVT.

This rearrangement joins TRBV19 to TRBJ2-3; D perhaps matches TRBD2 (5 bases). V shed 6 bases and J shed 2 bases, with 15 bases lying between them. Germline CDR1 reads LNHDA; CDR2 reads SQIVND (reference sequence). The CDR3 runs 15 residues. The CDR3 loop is CASSSSGSSTDTQYF. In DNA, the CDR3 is TGTGCCAGTAGCTCAAGCGGATCGTCCACAGATACGCAGTATTTT.

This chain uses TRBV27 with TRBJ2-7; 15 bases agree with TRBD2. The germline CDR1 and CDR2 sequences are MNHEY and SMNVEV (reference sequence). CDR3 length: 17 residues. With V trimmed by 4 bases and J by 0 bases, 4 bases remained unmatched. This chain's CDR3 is CASSSGTSGRHSYEQYF. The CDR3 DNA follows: TGTGCCAGCAGTTCAGGGACTAGCGGGAGGCACTCCTACGAGCAGTACTTC.

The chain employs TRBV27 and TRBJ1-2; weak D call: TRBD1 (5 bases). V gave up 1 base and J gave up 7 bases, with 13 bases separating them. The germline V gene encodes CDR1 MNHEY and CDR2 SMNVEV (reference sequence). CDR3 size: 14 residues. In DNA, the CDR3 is TGTGCCAGCAGTTTATTAGGACCCCAGGGTGGCTACACCTTC. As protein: CASSLLGPQGGYTF.

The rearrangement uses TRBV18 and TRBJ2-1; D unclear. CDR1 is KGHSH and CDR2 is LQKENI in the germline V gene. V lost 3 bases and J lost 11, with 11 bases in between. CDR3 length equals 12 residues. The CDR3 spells CASSPESEKQFF. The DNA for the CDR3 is TGTGCCAGCTCACCGGAGAGTGAGAAGCAGTTCTTC.

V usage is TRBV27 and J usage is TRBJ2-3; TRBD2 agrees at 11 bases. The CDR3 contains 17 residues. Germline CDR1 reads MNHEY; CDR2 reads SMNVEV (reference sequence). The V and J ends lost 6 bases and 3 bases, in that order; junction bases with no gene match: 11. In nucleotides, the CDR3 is TGTGCCAGCAGCCTAAACCGGCCTAGCGGGAGGACAGATACGCAGTATTTT. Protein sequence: CASSLNRPSGRTDTQYF.

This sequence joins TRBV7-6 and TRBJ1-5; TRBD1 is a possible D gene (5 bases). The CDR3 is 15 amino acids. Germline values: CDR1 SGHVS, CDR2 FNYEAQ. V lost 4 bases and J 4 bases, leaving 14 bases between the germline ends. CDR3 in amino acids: CASSSSGGRNQPQHF. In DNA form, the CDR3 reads TGTGCCAGCAGCTCCTCCGGGGGAAGGAATCAGCCCCAGCATTTT.

Here the CDR3 reads CASSLVAGGRETQYF. The CDR3 DNA reads TGTGCCAGCAGCTTAGTAGCGGGAGGCCGGGAGACCCAGTACTTC. The V and J genes are TRBV7-2 and TRBJ2-5, with TRBD2 matching over 10 bases. The CDR3 is 15 residues long. V lost 1 base, J lost 5 bases, and 4 bases stayed unmatched. Germline assignment: CDR1 SGHTA and CDR2 FQGNSA.